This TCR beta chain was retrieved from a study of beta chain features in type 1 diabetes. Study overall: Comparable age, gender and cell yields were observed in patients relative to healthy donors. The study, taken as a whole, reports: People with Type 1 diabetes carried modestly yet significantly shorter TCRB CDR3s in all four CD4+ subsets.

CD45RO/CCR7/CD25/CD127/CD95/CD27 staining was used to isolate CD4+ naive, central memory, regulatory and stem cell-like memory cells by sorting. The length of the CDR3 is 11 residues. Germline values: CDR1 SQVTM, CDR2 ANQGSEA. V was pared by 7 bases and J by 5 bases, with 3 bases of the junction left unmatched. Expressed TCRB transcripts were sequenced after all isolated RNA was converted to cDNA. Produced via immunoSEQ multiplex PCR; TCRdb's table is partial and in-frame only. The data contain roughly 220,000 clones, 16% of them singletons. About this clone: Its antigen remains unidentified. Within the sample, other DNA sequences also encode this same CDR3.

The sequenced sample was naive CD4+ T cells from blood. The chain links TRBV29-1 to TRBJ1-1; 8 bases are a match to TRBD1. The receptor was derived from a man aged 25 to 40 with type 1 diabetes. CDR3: CSARQGTEAFF. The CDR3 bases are TGCAGCGCCAGACAGGGGACTGAAGCTTTCTTT.